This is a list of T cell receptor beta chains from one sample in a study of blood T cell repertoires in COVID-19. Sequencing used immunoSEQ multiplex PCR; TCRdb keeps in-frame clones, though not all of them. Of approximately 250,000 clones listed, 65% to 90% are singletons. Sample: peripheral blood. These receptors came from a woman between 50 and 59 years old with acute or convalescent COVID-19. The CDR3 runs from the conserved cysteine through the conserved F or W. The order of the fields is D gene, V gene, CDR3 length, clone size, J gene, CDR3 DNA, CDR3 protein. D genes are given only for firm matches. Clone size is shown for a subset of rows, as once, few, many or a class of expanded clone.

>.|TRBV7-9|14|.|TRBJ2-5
TGTGCCAGCAGCTTGGGGCAGACCCAAGAGACCCAGTACTTC
CASSLGQTQETQYF
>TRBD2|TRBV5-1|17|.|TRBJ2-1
TGCGCCAGCAGCTTGGGCGTCCTAGCGGAGTTCTACAATGAGCAGTTCTTC
CASSLGVLAEFYNEQFF
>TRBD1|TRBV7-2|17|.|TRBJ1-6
TGTGCCAGCAGCTCGCGGACCGGGACAGCCTCAAATTCACCCCTCCACTTT
CASSSRTGTASNSPLHF
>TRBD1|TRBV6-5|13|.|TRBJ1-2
TGTGCCAGCAGTCGGGACAGGTCCTATGGCTACACCTTC
CASSRDRSYGYTF
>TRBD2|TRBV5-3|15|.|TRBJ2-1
TGTGCCAGAAGCTTTGGGACTAACTCCTACAATGAGCAGTTCTTC
CARSFGTNSYNEQFF
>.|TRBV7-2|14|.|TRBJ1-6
TGTGCCAGCAGCTTATCCAGAAGTGATTCACCCCTCCACTTT
CASSLSRSDSPLHF
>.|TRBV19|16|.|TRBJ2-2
TGTGCCAGTAGTACGGACAGCGCTTCGAACACCGGGGAGCTGTTTTTT
CASSTDSASNTGELFF
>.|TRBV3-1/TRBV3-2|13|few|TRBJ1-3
TGTGCCAGCCAGGTTGGTCCTGGAAACACCATATATTTT
CASQVGPGNTIYF
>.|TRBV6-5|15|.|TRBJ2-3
TGTGCCAGCCTTTCCACGGCGGGGACCACAGATACGCAGTATTTT
CASLSTAGTTDTQYF
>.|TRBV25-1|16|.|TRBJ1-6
TGTGCCAGCAGTGAATATGTGGCCCGTTCTAATTCACCCCTCCACTTT
CASSEYVARSNSPLHF
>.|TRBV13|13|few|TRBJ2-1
TGTGCCAGCAGCCCCCTATCGGACAATGAGCAGTTCTTC
CASSPLSDNEQFF
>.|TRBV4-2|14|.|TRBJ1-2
TGTGCCAGCAGCCAAGATAAGGGAACTAGTGGCTACACCTTC
CASSQDKGTSGYTF
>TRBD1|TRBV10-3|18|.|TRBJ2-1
TGTGCCACCTGGAGCGGACAGGGAAAAGGAAGGTCCTACAATGAGCAGTTCTTC
CATWSGQGKGRSYNEQFF
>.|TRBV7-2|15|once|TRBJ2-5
TGTGCCAGCAGCCCCCGCCCACAGGGGGGGGAGACCCAGTACTTC
CASSPRPQGGETQYF
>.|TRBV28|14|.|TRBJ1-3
TGTGCCACCACAGTGTCGCCCCTTGGAAACACCATATATTTT
CATTVSPLGNTIYF
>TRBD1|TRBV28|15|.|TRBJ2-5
TGTGCCAGCAGCCCCTGGGACAGGTACCAAGAGACCCAGTACTTC
CASSPWDRYQETQYF
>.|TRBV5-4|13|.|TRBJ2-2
TGTGCCAGCAGCCCGACTAGCACCGGGGAGCTGTTTTTT
CASSPTSTGELFF
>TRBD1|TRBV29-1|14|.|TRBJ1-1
TGCAGCGTTGAGCCACAGGGGCCGAACACTGAAGCTTTCTTT
CSVEPQGPNTEAFF
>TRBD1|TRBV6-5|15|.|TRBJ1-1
TGTGCCAGCAGTTACCGACAGGACAGGGGGGCTGAAGCTTTCTTT
CASSYRQDRGAEAFF
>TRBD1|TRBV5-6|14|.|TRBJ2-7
TGTGCCAGCAGCTTCCGGGACAGGGGGACCGAGCAGTACTTC
CASSFRDRGTEQYF
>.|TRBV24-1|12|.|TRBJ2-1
TGTGCCACCAGTGCTAGGAACAATGAGCAGTTCTTC
CATSARNNEQFF
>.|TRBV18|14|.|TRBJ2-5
TGTGCCAGCCGCACCCCTGGGACTTCTGAGACCCAGTACTTC
CASRTPGTSETQYF
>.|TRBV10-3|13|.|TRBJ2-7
TGTGCCATCAGTGGACAGGCCCAGGGCGAGCAGTACTTC
CAISGQAQGEQYF
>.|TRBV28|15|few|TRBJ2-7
TGTGCCAGCAGTTCTTCTGGCGGGACAGTCTACGAGCAGTACTTC
CASSSSGGTVYEQYF
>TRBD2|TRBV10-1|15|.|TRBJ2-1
TGCGCCAGCAGTGCCGGGACTAGCGGCTACAATGAGCAGTTCTTC
CASSAGTSGYNEQFF
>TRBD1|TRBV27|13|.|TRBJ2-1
TGTGCCACCACAACGACAGGGCGCAATGAGCAGTTCTTC
CATTTTGRNEQFF
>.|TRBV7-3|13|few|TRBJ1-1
TGTGCCAGCAGCAGGGTTCCGGGGACTGAAGCTTTCTTT
CASSRVPGTEAFF
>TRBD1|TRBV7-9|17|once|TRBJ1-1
TGTGCCAGCAGCGAGATGACAACAGGGGCGGGGAACACTGAAGCTTTCTTT
CASSEMTTGAGNTEAFF
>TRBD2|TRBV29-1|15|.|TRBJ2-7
TGCAGCGTTGAAATAGCGGGCGGACCCAACCCCGAGCAGTACTTC
CSVEIAGGPNPEQYF
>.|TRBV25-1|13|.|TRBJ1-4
TGTGCCAGCAGTTACAGGGTGGGGGAAAAACTGTTTTTT
CASSYRVGEKLFF
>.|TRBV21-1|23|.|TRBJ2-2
TGTGCCAGCAGCGGTTTCAAATCCGGGACAGGGGGCAAATACAGCCAGAACACCGGGGAGCTGTTTTTT
CASSGFKSGTGGKYSQNTGELFF
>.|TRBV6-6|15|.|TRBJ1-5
TGTGCCAGCAGTTACTCGGCAGGGTCCAATCAGCCCCAGCATTTT
CASSYSAGSNQPQHF
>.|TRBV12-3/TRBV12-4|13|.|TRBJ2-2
TGTGCCAGCAGTTCCCGAGCCGCCGGGGAGCTGTTTTTT
CASSSRAAGELFF
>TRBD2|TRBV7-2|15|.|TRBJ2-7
TGTGCCAGCAGCCTCGGGGGGGCCAGCACCTACGAGCAGTACTTC
CASSLGGASTYEQYF
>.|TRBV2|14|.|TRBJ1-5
TGTGCCAGCAGTGAGGAGGTGGGCAATCAGCCCCAGCATTTT
CASSEEVGNQPQHF